These 17 T cell receptor beta chains were all obtained from the same sample, sequenced in a study of cytomegalovirus exposure and HLA in healthy donors. Some clones are missing from TCRdb's copy, which holds only in-frame ones; the method was immunoSEQ multiplex PCR. The sample holds about 170,000 clones, around 92% seen once. Source material: PBMCs. The receptor set was obtained from a woman aged 18-30 years in good health and CMV-seropositive.

The J gene is TRBJ1-1, the V gene TRBV7-2; a weak D match, TRBD1 (5 bases). Germline V gene data show CDR1 as SGHTA and CDR2 as FQGNSA. Trimming removed 0 bases from V and 4 bases from J, with 12 bases in between. The CDR3 contains 15 residues. The DNA for the CDR3 is TGTGCCAGCAGCTTAGCGGCAGGGTCGACCACTGAAGCTTTCTTT. Protein: CASSLAAGSTTEAFF.

The rearrangement links TRBV6-1 to TRBJ1-2; 9 bases align to TRBD1. The CDR3 sequence is 13 residues long. Germline trimming cut 4 bases from V and 6 bases from J; bases unmatched to any gene: 3. Germline lookup yields CDR1 MNHNS and CDR2 SASEGT. The CDR3 nucleotides read TGTGCCAGCAGTGGGACAGGGGTCGATGGCTACACCTTC. Encoded protein: CASSGTGVDGYTF.

The table lists this clone with a few counts. The rearrangement joins TRBV5-1 to TRBJ1-5, with D maybe TRBD1 (5 bases). The CDR3 covers 14 residues. Germline V CDR1 and CDR2: SGHRS, YFSETQ. Between the trimmed V and J ends, which lost 0 bases and 5 bases, there was a span of 9 bases. In DNA form, the CDR3 reads TGCGCCAGCAGCTTGGGTCTCAGGGATCAGCCCCAGCATTTT. Its translation: CASSLGLRDQPQHF.

A few counts support this clone. The chain carries TRBV30 and TRBJ1-1; unclear D gene. This CDR3 spans 13 amino acids. Germline V gene data show CDR1 as GTSNPN and CDR2 as SVGIG (reference sequence). The CDR3 nucleotides are TGTGCTTTAATCAGACGGGGTGGGGCTGAAGCTTTCTTT. Protein sequence: CALIRRGGAEAFF.

This chain connects TRBV13 to TRBJ1-5, with 11 positions matching TRBD1. Looked up from germline, CDR1 is PRHDT and CDR2 is FYEKMQ (reference sequence). V lost 5 bases and J lost 6; bases outside the gene matches: 6. This CDR3 has 15 residues. The CDR3 here is CASSMGGTGGQPQHF. CDR3 nucleotide sequence: TGTGCCAGCAGCATGGGTGGGACAGGGGGTCAGCCCCAGCATTTT. The full variable domain, its missing parts supplied by reference TRBV13 and TRBJ1-5, is AAGVIQSPRHLIKEKRETATLKCYPIPRHDTVYWYQQGPGQDPQFLISFYEKMQSDKGSIPDRFSAQQFSDYHSELNMSSLELGDSALYFCASSMGGTGGQPQHFGDGTRLSIL.

The V and J genes are TRBV11-2 and TRBJ1-1; no clear D. From germline, CDR1 is SGHAT and CDR2 FQNNGV. The CDR3 runs to 11 residues. V was trimmed by 1 base and J by 5 bases, leaving 2 bases between them. In DNA form, the CDR3 reads TGTGCCAGCAGCTTAGTAACTGAAGCTTTCTTT. Encoded protein: CASSLVTEAFF. The complete variable domain, with remaining parts taken from reference TRBV11-2 and TRBJ1-1, reads EAGVAQSPRYKIIEKRQSVAFWCNPISGHATLYWYQQILGQGPKLLIQFQNNGVVDDSQLPKDRFSAERLKGVDSTLKIQPAKLEDSAVYLCASSLVTEAFFGQGTRLTVV.

CDR3 protein: CASSSSEYNEQFF. The CDR3 DNA is TGTGCCAGCAGTTCTAGCGAGTACAATGAGCAGTTCTTC. The V call is TRBV6-5, the J call TRBJ2-1; D perhaps matches TRBD2 (6 bases). The CDR3 runs 13 residues. CDR1 and CDR2 (germline): MNHEY, SVGAGI. The ends were cut back, 4 bases at V and 4 bases at J, with 8 bases in the middle.

The V call is TRBV6-1, the J call TRBJ2-1; D gene ambiguous. CDR1 is MNHNS and CDR2 is SASEGT in the germline V gene. Trimming removed 3 bases at V and 0 bases at J, with 3 bases between. The length of the CDR3 is 13 residues. The CDR3 region is CASSDSSYNEQFF. CDR3 sequence (DNA): TGTGCCAGCAGTGACAGCTCCTACAATGAGCAGTTCTTC.

This sequence joins TRBV18 and TRBJ2-2; a weak D match, TRBD1 (6 bases). Germline V CDR1 and CDR2: KGHSH, LQKENI. The CDR3 loop spans 14 amino acids. V was clipped by 4 bases and J by 4 bases, with 10 bases between them. CDR3 sequence (DNA): TGTGCCAGCTCACAACAGGGAGTCACCGGGGAGCTGTTTTTT. Translated, it gives CASSQQGVTGELFF. The variable domain in full, with the rest retrieved from reference TRBV18 and TRBJ2-2, is NAGVMQNPRHLVRRRGQEARLRCSPMKGHSHVYWYRQLPEEGLKFMVYLQKENIIDESGMPKERFSAEFPKEGPSILRIQQVVRGDSAAYFCASSQQGVTGELFFGEGSRLTVL.

The gene calls are TRBV4-3 and TRBJ2-7; TRBD1 is a possible D gene (6 bases). Germline loops: CDR1 LGHNA, CDR2 YSLEER. V shed 11 bases and J shed 4 bases, with 15 bases lying between them. There are 12 residues in the CDR3. As DNA, the CDR3 is TGCGCCCGACACAGGGATTGGTACGAGCAGTACTTC. It yields the protein CARHRDWYEQYF.

The gene calls are TRBV9 and TRBJ1-1; D possibly corresponds to TRBD1 (6 bases). V was shortened by 1 base and J by 5 bases, with 9 bases between the two germline ends. The CDR3 runs 13 residues. Germline values: CDR1 SGDLS, CDR2 YYNGEE. CDR3 loop: CASSVSRGTEAFF. In DNA, the CDR3 is TGTGCCAGCAGCGTAAGCAGGGGTACTGAAGCTTTCTTT.

The J gene is TRBJ2-1, the V gene TRBV7-9, with 8 nucleotides matching TRBD2. Germline V gives CDR1 SEHNR, CDR2 FQNEAQ (reference sequence). With V trimmed by 6 bases and J by 0 bases, 7 bases remained unmatched. This CDR3 has 16 amino acids. In DNA form, the CDR3 reads TGTGCCAGCAGACAAACGAGCGGGAGCTCCTACAATGAGCAGTTCTTC. Protein product: CASRQTSGSSYNEQFF.

The J gene is TRBJ2-5, the V gene TRBV10-1; D might be TRBD2 (6 bases). The V and J ends lost 3 bases and 2 bases respectively, with 10 bases between them. CDR3 size: 14 residues. Germline values: CDR1 WNHNN, CDR2 SYGVQD (reference sequence). CDR3 DNA sequence: TGCGCCAGCAGTGATCCCCGGGAGCAAGAGACCCAGTACTTC. This translates into CASSDPREQETQYF.

V and J are TRBV13 and TRBJ1-3, with D uncertain. This CDR3 spans 15 amino acids. CDR1 PRHDT and CDR2 FYEKMQ come from the germline V gene (reference sequence). Trimming took 4 bases from V and 4 from J, leaving 14 bases between them. This CDR3 is CASSYPRGRGNTIYF. DNA of the CDR3: TGTGCCAGCAGCTACCCCCGGGGTAGAGGAAACACCATATATTTT.

The chain is built from TRBV5-4 and TRBJ1-2; D is possibly TRBD1 (5 bases). Germline V gene data show CDR1 as SGHNT and CDR2 as YYREEE (reference sequence). The V end was cut by 2 bases, the J end by 2 bases, with 10 bases between. This CDR3 contains 14 residues. CDR3 sequence (DNA): TGTGCCAGCAGCTTTGGCAGGGCCAACTATGGCTACACCTTC. Encoded protein: CASSFGRANYGYTF.

This clone was seen only once. The rearrangement joins TRBV4-1 to TRBJ2-7, with 11 bases identical to TRBD2. Germline V CDR1 and CDR2: MGHRA, YSYEKL. The CDR3 length is 17 residues. Germline trimming cut 3 bases from V and 7 bases from J; bases unmatched to any gene: 14. This chain's CDR3 is CASSHGTLAGGPGEQYF. CDR3 in DNA: TGCGCCAGCAGCCACGGTACTTTAGCGGGAGGGCCGGGGGAGCAGTACTTC.

The rearrangement links TRBV7-9 to TRBJ2-7; 10 bases are shared with TRBD1. Germline V lookup: CDR1 SEHNR, CDR2 FQNEAQ (reference sequence). The CDR3 covers 15 residues. The trim removed 5 bases at V and 1 base at J, leaving 5 bases unmatched. This chain's CDR3 is CASSPPGQGSYEQYF. The CDR3 coding sequence is TGTGCCAGCAGCCCGCCGGGACAGGGGTCCTACGAGCAGTACTTC.